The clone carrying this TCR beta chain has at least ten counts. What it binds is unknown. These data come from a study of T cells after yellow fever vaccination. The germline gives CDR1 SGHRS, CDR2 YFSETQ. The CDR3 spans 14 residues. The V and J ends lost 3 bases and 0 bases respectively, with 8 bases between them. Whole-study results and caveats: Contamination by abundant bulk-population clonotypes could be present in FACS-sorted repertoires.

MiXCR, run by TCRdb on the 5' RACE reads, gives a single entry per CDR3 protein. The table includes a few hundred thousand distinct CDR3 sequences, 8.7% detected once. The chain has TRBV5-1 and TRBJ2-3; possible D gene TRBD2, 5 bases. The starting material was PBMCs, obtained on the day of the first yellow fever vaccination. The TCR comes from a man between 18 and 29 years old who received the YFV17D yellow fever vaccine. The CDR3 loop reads CASSSQRSTDTQYF. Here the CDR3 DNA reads TGCGCCAGCAGCTCCCAGCGGAGCACAGATACGCAGTATTTT.